These 5 T cell receptor beta chains were all obtained from the same sample, sequenced in a study of shared clonotypes between healthy human individuals (dated by TCRdb to 2020 to 2022). Receptors were amplified or captured by the immunoSEQ multiplex PCR assay. The immuneACCESS repertoire file appears here via TCRdb, limited to in-frame rearrangements. These files lack a portion of the clones; in checked studies, under half of the deficit traces to unresolved V genes, and the cause of the others is not known. The sample data list 600,000 to 700,000 clones, and around 78% of these were observed just once. The ten largest clones add up to around 1.8% of the sample. Sample: memory CD4+ T cells sorted from blood. In light of the paper, this sample's cell subset or site label describes: CD45RA-negative fraction. These receptors came from a woman aged 25 to 39 in good health.

The chain uses TRBV6-1 and TRBJ1-2, with a weak D call TRBD1 (6 bases). Trimming removed 4 bases from V and 1 base from J, with 10 bases in between. The germline gives CDR1 MNHNS, CDR2 SASEGT. The CDR3 sequence is 14 residues long. CDR3 coding DNA: TGTGCCAGCAGTGCCGGCAGGGGTAACTATGGCTACACCTTC. Encoded protein: CASSAGRGNYGYTF.

The J gene is TRBJ2-2, the V gene TRBV5-1, with a weak D call TRBD1 (5 bases). CDR3 length: 16 amino acids. Trimming removed 1 base from V and 6 bases from J, with 16 bases in between. In germline, CDR1 is SGHRS, CDR2 YFSETQ. CDR3 amino acids: CASSLPLLGQAGELFF. DNA of the CDR3: TGCGCCAGCAGCTTGCCCCTTTTGGGGCAGGCCGGGGAGCTGTTTTTT.

The rearrangement uses TRBV19 and TRBJ2-7, with TRBD1 matching over 9 bases. V trimming: 3 bases; J trimming: 4 bases; junction bases outside the gene matches: 4. CDR1 and CDR2 (germline): LNHDA, SQIVND (reference sequence). This CDR3 comprises 14 residues. This chain's CDR3 is CASSIGTGSYEQYF. The CDR3, as DNA: TGTGCCAGTAGTATCGGGACAGGGTCGTACGAGCAGTACTTC.

The chain carries TRBV6-5 and TRBJ2-1; TRBD1 aligns across 12 bases. CDR1 and CDR2 from the germline V gene are MNHEY and SVGAGI. CDR3 size: 15 residues. V shed 4 bases, J shed 7 bases, and the junction held 5 bases outside the gene matches. CDR3 loop: CASSSPGQGANEQFF. The CDR3 coding sequence is TGTGCCAGCAGTTCCCCGGGACAGGGGGCGAATGAGCAGTTCTTC.

This clone showed up many times. The chain couples TRBV28 to TRBJ1-2; 8 positions agree with TRBD1. The V gene's germline CDR1 is MDHEN and CDR2 SYDVKM. The V segment lost 6 bases and the J segment 0 bases; nucleotides outside the gene matches: 15. The CDR3 is made up of 18 amino acids. The CDR3 region is CASSPLGQGAVANYGYTF. As DNA, the CDR3 is TGTGCCAGCAGCCCCCTCGGGCAGGGGGCGGTAGCTAACTATGGCTACACCTTC.